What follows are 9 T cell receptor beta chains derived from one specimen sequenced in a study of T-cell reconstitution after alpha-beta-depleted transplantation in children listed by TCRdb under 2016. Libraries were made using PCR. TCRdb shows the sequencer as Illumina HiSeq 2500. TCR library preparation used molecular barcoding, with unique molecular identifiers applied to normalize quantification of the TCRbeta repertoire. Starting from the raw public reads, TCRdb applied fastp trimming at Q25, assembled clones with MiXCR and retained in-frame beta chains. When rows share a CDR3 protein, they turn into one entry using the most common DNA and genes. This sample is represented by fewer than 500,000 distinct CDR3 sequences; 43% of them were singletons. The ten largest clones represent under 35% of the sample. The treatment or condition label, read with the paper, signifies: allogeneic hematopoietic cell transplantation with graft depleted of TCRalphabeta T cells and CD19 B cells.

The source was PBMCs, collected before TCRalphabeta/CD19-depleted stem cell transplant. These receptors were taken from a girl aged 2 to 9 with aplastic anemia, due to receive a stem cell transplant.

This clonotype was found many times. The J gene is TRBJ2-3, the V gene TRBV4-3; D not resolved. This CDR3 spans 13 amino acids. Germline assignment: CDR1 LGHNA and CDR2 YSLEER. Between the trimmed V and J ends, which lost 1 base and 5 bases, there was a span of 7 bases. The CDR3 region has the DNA TGCGCCAGCAGCCAAGGCGTAGGAGATACGCAGTATTTT. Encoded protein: CASSQGVGDTQYF.

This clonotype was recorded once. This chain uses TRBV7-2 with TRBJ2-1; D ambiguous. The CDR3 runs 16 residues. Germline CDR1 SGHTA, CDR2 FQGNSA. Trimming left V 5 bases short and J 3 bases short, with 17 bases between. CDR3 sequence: CASSRSRALIYNEQFF. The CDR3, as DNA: TGTGCCAGCAGCCGGAGCCGGGCCTTAATCTACAATGAGCAGTTCTTC.

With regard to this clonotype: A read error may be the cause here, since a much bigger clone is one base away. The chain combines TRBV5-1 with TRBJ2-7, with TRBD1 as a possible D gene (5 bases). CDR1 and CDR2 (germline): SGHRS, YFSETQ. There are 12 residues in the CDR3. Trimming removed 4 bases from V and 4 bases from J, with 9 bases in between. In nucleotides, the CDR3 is TGCGCCAGCAGCCAGGGCGAGTACGAGCAGTACTTC. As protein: CASSQGEYEQYF.

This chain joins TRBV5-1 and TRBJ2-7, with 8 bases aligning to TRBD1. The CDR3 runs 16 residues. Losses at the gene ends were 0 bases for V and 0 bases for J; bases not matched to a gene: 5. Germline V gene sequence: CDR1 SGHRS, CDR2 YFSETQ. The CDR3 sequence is CASSLGTGTFSYEQYF. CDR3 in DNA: TGCGCCAGCAGCTTGGGGACAGGGACCTTCTCCTACGAGCAGTACTTC.

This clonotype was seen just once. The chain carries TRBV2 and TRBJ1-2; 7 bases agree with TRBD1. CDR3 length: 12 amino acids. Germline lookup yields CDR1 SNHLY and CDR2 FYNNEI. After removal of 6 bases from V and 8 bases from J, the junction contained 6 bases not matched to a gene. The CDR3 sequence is CASRAQGQGYTF. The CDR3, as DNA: TGTGCCAGCAGGGCACAGGGGCAGGGCTACACCTTC.

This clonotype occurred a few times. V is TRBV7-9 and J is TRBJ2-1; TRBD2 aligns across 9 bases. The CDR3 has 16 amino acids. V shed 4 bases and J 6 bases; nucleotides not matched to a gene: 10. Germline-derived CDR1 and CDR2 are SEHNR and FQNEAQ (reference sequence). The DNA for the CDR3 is TGTGCCAGCAGCTCCGGGGGGGGACTAGCTTCCAATGAGCAGTTCTTC. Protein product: CASSSGGGLASNEQFF.

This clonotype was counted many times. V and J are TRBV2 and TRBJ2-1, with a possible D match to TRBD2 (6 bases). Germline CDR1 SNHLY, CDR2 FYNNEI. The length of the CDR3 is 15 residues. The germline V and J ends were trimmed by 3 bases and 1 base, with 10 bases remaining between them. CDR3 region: CASSEEGQSYNEQFF. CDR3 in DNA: TGTGCCAGCAGTGAGGAGGGGCAGTCCTACAATGAGCAGTTCTTC. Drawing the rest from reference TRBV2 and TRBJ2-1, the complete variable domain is EPEVTQTPSHQVTQMGQEVILRCVPISNHLYFYWYRQILGQKVEFLVSFYNNEISEKSEIFDDQFSVERPDGSNFTLKIRSTKLEDSAMYFCASSEEGQSYNEQFFGPGTRLTVL.

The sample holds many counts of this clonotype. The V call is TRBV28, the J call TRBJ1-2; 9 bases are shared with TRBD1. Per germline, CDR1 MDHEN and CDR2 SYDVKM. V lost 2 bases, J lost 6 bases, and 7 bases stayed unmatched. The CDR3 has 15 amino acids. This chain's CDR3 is CASSLLVDRGDGYTF. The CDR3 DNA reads TGTGCCAGCAGTTTACTGGTGGACAGGGGAGATGGCTACACCTTC.

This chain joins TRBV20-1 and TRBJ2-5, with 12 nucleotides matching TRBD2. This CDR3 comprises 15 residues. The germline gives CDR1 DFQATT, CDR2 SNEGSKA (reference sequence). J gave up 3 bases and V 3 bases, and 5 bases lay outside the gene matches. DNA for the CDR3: TGCAGTGCTAGGGCCCCTAGCGGGGGGGAAGAGACCCAGTACTTC. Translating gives CSARAPSGGEETQYF.